The clone carrying this T cell receptor (beta chain) has ten or more counts. As yet, its antigen is unknown. The V gene end was trimmed by 5 bases and the J gene end by 8 bases; junction bases not matched to a gene: 19. The CDR3 contains 18 residues. Germline CDR1 and CDR2: SGHTA and FQGNSA. This entry comes from a study of spatial heterogeneity in lung cancer. Study-wide background: Fewer alpha-chain than beta-chain sequences were consistently detected. The average count in raw reads for each unique TCR and UMI combination exceeded nine appearances. General observations from the study: Blood showed ubiquitous tumor TCRs more often at resection than at routine follow-up.

As to time point: sample taken at primary tumor resection. The input material, whole RNA from tumor, nontumor lung or frozen PBMC, was sequenced unsorted. Each CDR3 protein gets one entry after TCRdb re-called the 5' RACE reads with MiXCR. Among about 15,000 distinct CDR3 sequences listed, 10% to 14% were seen once. This sample comprised PBMCs, obtained at surgery. This sequence was found in a female donor with early-stage non-small cell lung cancer. The rearrangement uses TRBV7-2 and TRBJ2-1, with 9 bases fitting TRBD2. CDR3 nucleotides: TGTGCCAGCAGCCCTCGGGCGGTAGCGGGGGTTGGGGGCCATGAGCAGTTCTTC. It yields the protein CASSPRAVAGVGGHEQFF.